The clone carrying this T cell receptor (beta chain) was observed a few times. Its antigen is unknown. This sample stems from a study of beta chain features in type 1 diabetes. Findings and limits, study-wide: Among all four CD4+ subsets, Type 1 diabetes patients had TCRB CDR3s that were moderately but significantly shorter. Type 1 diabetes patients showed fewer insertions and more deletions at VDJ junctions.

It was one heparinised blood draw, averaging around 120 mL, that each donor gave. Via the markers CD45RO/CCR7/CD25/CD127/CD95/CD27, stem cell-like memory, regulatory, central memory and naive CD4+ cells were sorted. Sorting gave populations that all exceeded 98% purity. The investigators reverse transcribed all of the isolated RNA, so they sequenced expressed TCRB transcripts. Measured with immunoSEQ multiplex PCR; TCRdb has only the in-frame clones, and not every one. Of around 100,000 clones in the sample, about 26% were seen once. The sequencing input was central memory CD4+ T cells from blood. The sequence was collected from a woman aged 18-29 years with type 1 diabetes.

CDR3 loop: CASSTGRQLAGGNDEQFF. The CDR3 DNA follows: TGTGCCAGTAGTACTGGTAGGCAACTAGCGGGAGGTAATGATGAGCAGTTCTTC. The chain recombines TRBV19 with TRBJ2-1, with TRBD2 identical over 12 bases. The ends lost 4 bases at V and 8 bases at J; junction bases unmatched: 15. The CDR3 sequence is 18 residues long. Germline V CDR1 and CDR2: LNHDA, SQIVND (reference sequence).